Below, one T cell receptor beta chain is given with its context. Antigen: not known. At one end the junction does not follow the germline gene, possibly because of a read error. In the PCR, 60 Vbeta and 13 Jbeta primers were used. Method: immunoSEQ multiplex PCR; TCRdb's copy keeps in-frame clones and lacks some. The table records over 150,000 clones, 70% to 80% of them present only once. The data were taken from a study of cytomegalovirus exposure and HLA in healthy donors. The study's findings and limits: On later analysis, the bulk of CMV-associated TCR beta chains appeared to be HLA-restricted. One variant, a missense change in DCLRE1C, was linked in a later analysis to TCR beta V- and J-gene trimming.

Healthy donors of bone marrow made up the group. The CDR3 has 15 amino acids. Germline V gives CDR1 SEHNR, CDR2 FQNEAQ (reference sequence). The sequenced sample consisted of PBMCs. The rearrangement uses TRBV7-9 and TRBJ2-5, with a possible D match to TRBD2 (5 bases). The clonotype comes from a woman in her twenties or thirties in good health and CMV-seropositive. CDR3 region: CANSLSLGVQETQYF. CDR3 coding DNA: TGTGCCAACAGCTTATCCCTCGGGGTTCAAGAGACCCAGTACTTC.